These T cell receptor beta chains were read from a single sample in a study of blood T cells in healthy people across ages. TCRdb processed the 5' RACE reads anew with MiXCR; each CDR3 protein has one entry. The sample yields roughly 1.9 million distinct CDR3 sequences, approximately 39% seen once. The sequenced material came from blood. The receptor source for this set is a human donor in good health. Both conserved end residues are part of each CDR3. The D gene is left open where the match is weak. Not all rows give a size; the values are once, few, many and, for expanded clones, a class.

>TRBV7-9|TRBD1|few|TRBJ1-6
CASSFQGAEPLHF
TGTGCCAGCAGCTTCCAGGGGGCTGAGCCACTCCACTTT
>TRBV4-3|TRBD1|NA|TRBJ2-2
CASSPGTGQARELFF
TGCGCCAGCAGCCCCGGGACAGGGCAGGCTCGGGAGCTGTTTTTT
>TRBV29-1|TRBD1|few|TRBJ2-4
CSVRRSRGQGAWAKNIQYF
TGCAGCGTTAGGAGGAGTAGGGGACAGGGGGCTTGGGCCAAAAACATTCAGTACTTC
>TRBV29-1|NA|few|TRBJ1-4
CSVYRTTGGNEKLFF
TGCAGCGTTTACAGAACAACGGGGGGAAATGAAAAACTGTTTTTT
>TRBV12-3/TRBV12-4|NA|few|TRBJ1-1
CASSSREAFF
TGTGCCAGCAGTTCCCGGGAAGCTTTCTTT
>TRBV20-1|TRBD2|NA|TRBJ2-3
CSAHYSGGTSTDTQYF
TGCAGTGCTCACTACAGCGGGGGGACTAGCACAGATACGCAGTATTTT
>TRBV6-2/TRBV6-3|NA|NA|TRBJ1-2
CASSASYRENGYTF
TGTGCCAGCAGCGCTTCTTACAGGGAGAATGGCTACACCTTC
>TRBV5-1|NA|few|TRBJ2-6
CASSNGRNGANVLTF
TGCGCCAGCAGCAATGGCCGGAATGGGGCCAACGTCCTGACTTTC
>TRBV7-2|NA|many|TRBJ2-7
CASSYGIRRAINYEQYF
TGTGCCAGCAGCTACGGTATCCGGCGGGCCATAAACTACGAGCAGTACTTC
>TRBV6-5|NA|few|TRBJ2-1
CASSAMTNTRGQFF
TGTGCCAGCAGTGCCATGACCAACACGCGGGGGCAGTTCTTC
>TRBV6-5|NA|NA|TRBJ1-1
CASTQAFF
TGTGCCAGCACGCAAGCTTTCTTT
>TRBV6-5|NA|NA|TRBJ2-7
CASSYMPLALPMNYEQYF
TGTGCCAGCAGTTACATGCCATTGGCATTACCCATGAACTACGAGCAGTACTTC
>TRBV7-2|NA|NA|TRBJ1-1
CASSFPILNTEAFF
TGTGCCAGCAGCTTCCCCATATTGAACACTGAAGCTTTCTTT
>TRBV9|TRBD2|few|TRBJ2-1
CASSRSGGGNNEQFF
TGTGCCAGCAGCCGCAGCGGGGGGGGAAACAATGAGCAGTTCTTC
>TRBV7-3|TRBD2|NA|TRBJ2-7
CASSLRAGDLYEQYF
TGTGCCAGCAGCTTACGAGCGGGGGACCTCTACGAGCAGTACTTC
>TRBV7-3|TRBD2|once|TRBJ2-1
CASSPLLAGYNEQFF
TGTGCCAGCAGCCCATTACTAGCGGGGTACAATGAGCAGTTCTTC
>TRBV5-1|NA|few|TRBJ2-7
CASSLRDGGHLYEQYF
TGCGCCAGCAGCCTACGCGATGGGGGACACCTTTACGAGCAGTACTTC
>TRBV20-1|NA|few|TRBJ1-5
CSATAGANSNQPQHF
TGCAGTGCTACCGCGGGCGCCAATAGCAATCAGCCCCAGCATTTT
>TRBV20-1|NA|few|TRBJ2-5
CSAPRRGETQYF
TGCAGTGCTCCACGAAGGGGTGAGACCCAGTACTTC
>TRBV20-1|NA|NA|TRBJ1-1
CSARDHGENTEAFF
TGCAGTGCTAGAGATCACGGGGAGAACACTGAAGCTTTCTTT
>TRBV11-1|TRBD1|many|TRBJ2-7
CASTPDPGGYEQYF
TGTGCCAGCACCCCGGACCCAGGGGGCTACGAGCAGTACTTC
>TRBV29-1|NA|NA|TRBJ1-1
CSAPSTGNTEAFF
TGCAGCGCCCCCTCGACGGGTAACACTGAAGCTTTCTTT
>TRBV20-1|TRBD2|few|TRBJ2-1
CSASAYSGGAYEQFF
TGCAGTGCTAGTGCCTATAGCGGGGGGGCATATGAGCAGTTCTTC
>TRBV2|NA|few|TRBJ2-5
CASSEGAEGYF
TGTGCCAGCAGTGAAGGAGCGGAGGGGTACTTC
>TRBV7-7|NA|NA|TRBJ2-3
CASSLGPGRQTTGTQYF
TGTGCCAGCAGCTTAGGCCCCGGGAGACAGACCACAGGTACGCAGTATTTT
>TRBV7-9|NA|once|TRBJ1-1
CADGLSIRGNEAFF
TGTGCTGACGGGCTTAGTATAAGGGGGAATGAAGCTTTCTTT
>TRBV7-3|NA|many|TRBJ2-1
CASSPTIGSRNEQFF
TGTGCCAGCAGCCCTACTATAGGGAGTCGGAATGAGCAGTTCTTC
>TRBV29-1|TRBD1|NA|TRBJ2-1
CSVAGTGSNEQFF
TGCAGCGTTGCTGGGACAGGGAGCAATGAGCAGTTCTTC
>TRBV20-1|TRBD1|few|TRBJ2-1
CSARQGWAAYNEQFF
TGCAGTGCCCGACAGGGGTGGGCCGCGTACAATGAGCAGTTCTTC
>TRBV29-1|NA|NA|TRBJ2-6
CSAVVIGQSSSGANVLTF
TGCAGCGCCGTAGTAATTGGACAGTCAAGCTCTGGGGCCAACGTCCTGACTTTC
>TRBV7-8|NA|few|TRBJ2-5
CASSLVGAAPQETQYF
TGTGCCAGCAGCTTAGTGGGAGCAGCCCCCCAAGAGACCCAGTACTTC
>TRBV27|TRBD1|NA|TRBJ1-6
CASSYLNRDSHPLLHF
TGTGCCAGCAGTTATCTAAACCGGGACAGCCATCCACTCCTCCACTTT
>TRBV12-3/TRBV12-4|TRBD1|few|TRBJ1-1
CASSFRQGDEAFF
TGTGCCAGCAGTTTCAGACAGGGGGATGAAGCTTTCTTT
>TRBV7-2|NA|NA|TRBJ2-7
CASSLAPAIDEQYF
TGTGCCAGCAGCTTAGCCCCGGCGATCGACGAGCAGTACTTC
>TRBV12-3/TRBV12-4|TRBD1|NA|TRBJ1-5
CASSLGRGRQPQHF
TGTGCCAGCAGTTTGGGCAGGGGGCGTCAGCCCCAGCATTTT
>TRBV11-2|TRBD2|few|TRBJ2-5
CASSSDGSGGETQYF
TGTGCCAGCAGCTCAGATGGGTCGGGAGGAGAGACCCAGTACTTC
>TRBV20-1|NA|NA|TRBJ1-5
CSASQGSGQPQHF
TGCAGTGCTAGTCAGGGATCCGGGCAGCCCCAGCATTTT
>TRBV29-1|TRBD1|NA|TRBJ1-2
CSVHRDSDYGYTF
TGCAGCGTTCACCGGGACAGTGACTATGGCTACACCTTC